The clone carrying this T cell receptor beta chain was counted many times. This CDR3 has 16 amino acids. CDR1 and CDR2 from the germline V gene are KGHSH and LQKENI. V was cut by 3 bases and J by 3 bases, with 17 bases left in between. This sample is part of a study of regulatory T cells in long-lasting Graves disease. Turning to the study itself: Antithyroid drug exposure in newly diagnosed Graves' patients had lasted under 3 months.

Arm-PCR with iRepertoire HTBI primers amplified the CDR3 regions for these TCR beta libraries. One entry per CDR3 protein, called by TCRdb with MiXCR from the multiplex PCR reads. The table shows 200,000 to 250,000 distinct CDR3 sequences, with approximately 20% occurring only once. Time point defined: newly diagnosed GD, antithyroid drugs for less than 3 months. Researchers made the TCR library from RNA that was extracted from PBMCs. This sequence was found in a female donor with Graves disease. The chain is built from TRBV18 and TRBJ1-2; D is possibly TRBD1 (5 bases). The sample was peripheral blood mononuclear cells (PBMCs), taken at new diagnosis, from a patient treated with antithyroid drugs. As DNA, the CDR3 is TGTGCCAGCTCACCGATTGGAGGGGCGCGGGACTATGGCTACACCTTC. Its translation is CASSPIGGARDYGYTF. The variable domain in full, with the rest retrieved from reference TRBV18 and TRBJ1-2, is NAGVMQNPRHLVRRRGQEARLRCSPMKGHSHVYWYRQLPEEGLKFMVYLQKENIIDESGMPKERFSAEFPKEGPSILRIQQVVRGDSAAYFCASSPIGGARDYGYTFGSGTRLTVV.